This T cell receptor (beta chain) was found in a study of cytomegalovirus exposure and HLA in healthy donors. Study details: The 120 validation repertoires used the same platform as the approximately 620 first-cohort repertoires (as reported by a later analysis).

The germline gives CDR1 MNHNS, CDR2 SASEGT. The CDR3 runs to 16 residues. Trimming took off 1 base at V and 4 bases at J, with 16 bases between the two ends. Here immunoSEQ multiplex PCR was the method, and the copy in TCRdb shows in-frame clones only, minus some. This table has fewer than 250,000 clones, about nine tenths appearing once. The chain employs TRBV6-1 and TRBJ1-2; TRBD1 is a possible D gene (5 bases). The source of this sequence is a woman under 30 in good health and CMV-seropositive. The material sequenced was PBMCs. CDR3 coding DNA: TGTGCCAGCAGTGAAGGTGAAAGGGGCCTGACCTATGGCTACACCTTC. Its protein is CASSEGERGLTYGYTF.